The T cell receptor beta chain under discussion was sequenced for a study of shared clonotypes between healthy human individuals. Study results and limitations: The represented genetic and exposure-history diversity was limited by the small number of donors. The authors expected sequencing depth to affect clonotype sharing among donors. Tissue TCR repertoires likely differ from these blood-only repertoires.

Comment on this clone: Its antigen is still unknown.

The unsorted PBMC sample used ten immunoSEQ deep assay plates. The data were produced by immunoSEQ multiplex PCR, yet TCRdb's version contains in-frame clones alone and is incomplete. The sample records hundreds of thousands of clones, more than 75% being singletons. The CDR3 sequence is 15 residues long. CDR1 is SGHRS and CDR2 is YFSETQ in the germline V gene. V lost 2 bases and J 6 bases, leaving 14 bases between the germline ends. The source is a middle-aged woman in good health. Some clones in this sample may be carry-over from other donors' samples. The chain employs TRBV5-1 and TRBJ1-4; D may be TRBD1 (5 bases). The sample comprised PBMCs. In nucleotides, the CDR3 is TGCGCCAGCAGCTTTTTTTCAGGGAGGGATGAAAAACTGTTTTTT. Translation: CASSFFSGRDEKLFF. Together with reference TRBV5-1 and TRBJ1-4, the CDR3 gives the full variable domain: KAGVTQTPRYLIKTRGQQVTLSCSPISGHRSVSWYQQTPGQGLQFLFEYFSETQRNKGNFPGRFSGRQFSNSRSEMNVSTLELGDSALYLCASSFFSGRDEKLFFGSGTQLSVL.